A selection of T cell receptor beta chains follows, all from one sample in a study of technical replicates of blood from a few donors. Clones were sequenced by immunoSEQ multiplex PCR, and TCRdb holds only the in-frame ones, with some missing. The table shows fewer than 60,000 clones, with roughly 90% occurring only once. The source material was PBMCs. The receptors were gathered from a human donor in good health. Some clones in this sample may be carry-over from other donors' samples. Both conserved end residues are part of each CDR3. Fields, in order: clone size, V gene, D gene, J gene, CDR3 protein, CDR3 DNA. The D gene is left open where the match is weak. Some rows mark clone size as missing; the rest say once, few, many or name a class of expanded clone.

few	TRBV7-2	TRBD2	TRBJ2-2	CASSSRLAGDLNTGELFF	TGTGCCAGCAGCTCTCGACTAGCGGGGGACTTGAACACCGGGGAGCTGTTTTTT
NA	TRBV18	NA	TRBJ1-1	CASSPPESRNTEAFF	TGTGCCAGCTCACCACCTGAATCTAGGAACACTGAAGCTTTCTTT
NA	TRBV5-4	TRBD1	TRBJ2-5	CASSLDFGQGQETQYF	TGTGCCAGCAGCTTGGACTTTGGACAGGGACAAGAGACCCAGTACTTC
NA	TRBV13	TRBD1	TRBJ1-1	CASSLEGEGAGEAFF	TGTGCCAGCAGCTTAGAAGGTGAGGGGGCTGGTGAAGCTTTCTTT
NA	TRBV5-8	NA	TRBJ1-1	CASSREGPKNTEAFF	TGTGCCAGCAGCAGGGAGGGGCCGAAGAACACTGAAGCTTTCTTT
NA	TRBV2	TRBD1	TRBJ1-1	CASSNRGRSTEAFF	TGTGCCAGCAGCAACAGGGGCAGGAGCACTGAAGCTTTCTTT
NA	TRBV5-4	NA	TRBJ1-6	CASSLSLGGPSPLHF	TGTGCCAGCAGCTTGTCATTGGGAGGTCCGTCACCCCTCCACTTT
NA	TRBV30	NA	TRBJ1-2	CAWTRGGTDGYTF	TGTGCCTGGACCCGAGGGGGTACTGATGGCTACACCTTC
once	TRBV7-2	NA	TRBJ1-6	CASSLVSGKKNSPLHF	TGTGCCAGCAGCTTAGTTTCGGGGAAGAAGAATTCACCCCTCCACTTT
NA	TRBV27	NA	TRBJ2-1	CASSTLWRGTNNEQFF	TGTGCCAGCAGTACCCTTTGGCGGGGGACAAACAATGAGCAGTTCTTC
NA	TRBV4-1	NA	TRBJ2-7	CASSQDLGQSGYEQYF	TGCGCCAGCAGCCAAGATCTGGGGCAGTCTGGCTACGAGCAGTACTTC
NA	TRBV30	NA	TRBJ2-5	CAWSVLVETQYF	TGTGCCTGGAGTGTACTCGTGGAGACCCAGTACTTC
NA	TRBV30	NA	TRBJ1-1	CAWRRLNTEAFF	TGTGCCTGGAGGAGGCTCAACACTGAAGCTTTCTTT
NA	TRBV5-1	NA	TRBJ2-2	CASNPRGTGRTGELFF	TGCGCCAGCAACCCGCGAGGGACTGGGAGAACCGGGGAGCTGTTTTTT
NA	TRBV10-2	NA	TRBJ2-7	CASSEVNEQYF	TGCGCCAGCAGTGAGGTTAACGAGCAGTACTTC
NA	TRBV7-2	TRBD2	TRBJ2-7	CASSLSSGSKYEQYF	TGTGCCAGCAGCCTCTCGAGCGGGAGTAAATACGAGCAGTACTTC
NA	TRBV6-1	TRBD2	TRBJ2-3	CASSEAPGAGGPDTQYF	TGTGCCAGCAGTGAGGCCCCCGGAGCGGGGGGGCCAGATACGCAGTATTTT
NA	TRBV5-1	TRBD2	TRBJ2-7	CASSLIGGGAYEQYF	TGCGCCAGCAGCTTAATTGGCGGGGGGGCCTACGAGCAGTACTTC
NA	TRBV9	TRBD2	TRBJ2-1	CASSVELAGGTSYNEQFF	TGTGCCAGCAGCGTAGAACTAGCGGGGGGGACTTCCTACAATGAGCAGTTCTTC
NA	TRBV6-1	TRBD1	TRBJ1-4	CATRQGTATNEKLFF	TGTGCCACTAGACAGGGGACGGCAACTAATGAAAAACTGTTTTTT
NA	TRBV23-1	TRBD1	TRBJ2-5	CASSQSRGQGKETQYF	TGCGCCAGCAGTCAATCGCGTGGACAGGGAAAGGAGACCCAGTACTTC
NA	TRBV7-9	TRBD1	TRBJ1-4	CASSPDRGNEKLFF	TGTGCCAGCAGCCCGGACAGGGGTAATGAAAAACTGTTTTTT
NA	TRBV9	NA	TRBJ2-1	CASSVNSLREQFF	TGTGCCAGCAGCGTAAATAGCCTGCGTGAGCAGTTCTTC
NA	TRBV6-1	TRBD1	TRBJ2-7	CASRDREREQYF	TGTGCCAGCAGGGACAGGGAGCGCGAGCAGTACTTC
NA	TRBV27	NA	TRBJ2-7	CASSPRDSSVYEQYF	TGTGCCAGCAGTCCAAGGGACTCCTCGGTCTACGAGCAGTACTTC
NA	TRBV5-1	NA	TRBJ1-1	CASSPRTDLGTEAFF	TGCGCCAGCAGCCCCAGGACAGATTTAGGGACTGAAGCTTTCTTT
NA	TRBV30	NA	TRBJ1-5	CAWSARGGQPQHF	TGTGCCTGGAGTGCTCGGGGAGGGCAGCCCCAGCATTTT
few	TRBV12-1	NA	TRBJ2-7	CASSLNQPGQKLYEQYF	TGTGCCAGCAGCTTAAACCAACCGGGACAGAAGCTCTACGAGCAGTACTTC
NA	TRBV5-6	TRBD1	TRBJ1-4	CASSRSGGPEKLFF	TGTGCCAGCAGCCGATCAGGGGGCCCTGAAAAACTGTTTTTT